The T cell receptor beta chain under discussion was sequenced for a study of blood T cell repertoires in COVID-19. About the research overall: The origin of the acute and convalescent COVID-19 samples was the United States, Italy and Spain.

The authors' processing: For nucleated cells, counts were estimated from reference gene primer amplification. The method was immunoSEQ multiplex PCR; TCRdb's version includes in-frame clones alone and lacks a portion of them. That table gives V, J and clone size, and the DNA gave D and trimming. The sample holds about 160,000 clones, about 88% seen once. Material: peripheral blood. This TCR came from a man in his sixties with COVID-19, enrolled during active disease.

For the CDR3, the DNA is TGTGCCAGCTCACCACCAGGGGATTTTGAGACCCAGTACTTC. This translates into CASSPPGDFETQYF. The chain combines TRBV18 with TRBJ2-5, with D possibly being TRBD1 (5 bases). V lost 0 bases and J 5 bases, leaving 10 bases between the germline ends. Germline V gene sequence: CDR1 KGHSH, CDR2 LQKENI. This CDR3 spans 14 amino acids.